This T cell receptor beta chain originates from a study of blood T cell repertoires in COVID-19 (dated by TCRdb to about 2020). Turning to the overall study: Samples from collaborators originated in the United States, Italy and Spain and spanned both the acute and convalescent phases of COVID-19. The prospective study material was composed of cDNA or gDNA derived from T cells, B-cell-depleted T cells, or PBMCs. Where available, HLA class I and class II types were taken from metadata supplied by the sample provider and were not determined by assay-based typing. The sample metadata nearly always contained a de-identified subject ID, COVID-19 status, age in years and sex. Samples came from the ongoing ImmuneRACE study (first 160 participants) plus 1,254 subjects from 6 global collaborators. A freely available public database, intended as a resource for researchers studying the immune response to SARS-CoV-2, is where the repertoires were released. The dataset comprised deeply sampled blood TCRbeta repertoires from subjects exposed to, actively infected with, or recovered from COVID-19.

TCRbeta CDR3 regions were amplified from genomic DNA by means of the immunoSEQ Assay, a bias-controlled multiplex PCR. On the authors' methods: Nucleated cell counts per sample were estimated from amplification of reference gene primers within the assay. To quantify the absolute abundance of each unique TCRbeta CDR3 rearrangement, sequence reads were collapsed and filtered. For each sample, productive Simpson clonality was calculated as the square root of Simpson's diversity index over productive rearrangements. TCRdb stores this immuneACCESS table with in-frame sequences only. Part of the clones is absent; in the studies checked, under half of the shortfall reflects unresolved V genes, and no reason is known for the rest. V and J calls and clone size are as listed in that table; D and trimming were resolved from the DNA. A total of over 150,000 clones appear in this sample, approximately 80% of them only once. The top ten constitute about 7% of the sample.

In Seattle, one collaborating source enrolled patients while the infection was active and tracked those patients longitudinally over the course of disease. Each collaborating institution followed its own protocols to collect whole blood in K2EDTA tubes. For TCRbeta analysis, collaborators shipped samples as frozen whole blood, isolated PBMCs, or DNA extracted from either of those sample types. Remarks on this clone: Its binding antigen is unknown. No per-base quality is available; no much larger clone lies one base away.

What the research found in general, with its limitations: How much clinical and demographic metadata was included differed by source and by participant, and the metadata was provided uncurated.

The germline V gene (reference sequence) specifies MNHEY as CDR1 and SMNVEV as CDR2. Trimmed from V: 3 bases; trimmed from J: 6 bases; junction bases lacking a gene match: 1. The CDR3 runs 14 amino acids, cysteine and phenylalanine included. Just CDR3 DNA is preserved here, 42 bases in frame from base 1. The TCR comes from a woman between 35 and 50 years old with COVID-19, enrolled during active disease. Sequencing was done on a sample of peripheral blood. The chain couples TRBV27 to TRBJ2-1; TRBD2 lines up with 11 middle nucleotides. The CDR3 protein sequence reads: CASSFSGGANEQFF. The DNA reads as follows: TGTGCCAGCAGTTTTAGCGGGGGGGCCAATGAGCAGTTCTTC.